Listed below are T cell receptor beta chains from one sample, sequenced in a study of T cells in localized non-small cell lung cancer. Profiling relied on immunoSEQ multiplex PCR, and the TCRdb table lists in-frame clones only, not all of them. The sample includes thousands of clones, about a quarter of them seen just once. The sequencing here drew on lung tumor tissue, taken before any cancer treatment. The receptor source for this set is a male donor at least 60 years old with stage I lung adenocarcinoma. CDR3s include the opening cysteine and the closing phenylalanine or tryptophan. A D gene is named only where the DNA matches it firmly. The listing skips clone size in some rows; elsewhere it reads once, few, many or a size class.

CDR3	DNA	size	V	J	D
CASSHPGGVAEAFF	TGTGCCAGCAGCCACCCAGGGGGGGTAGCTGAAGCTTTCTTT	few	TRBV11-3	TRBJ1-1	TRBD1
CASSFTPGGLGETQYF	TGTGCCAGCAGTTTTACCCCCGGGGGGCTGGGAGAGACCCAGTACTTC	.	TRBV11-3	TRBJ2-5	.
CASSIANTQYF	TGTGCCAGTAGTATTGCAAATACGCAGTATTTT	.	TRBV19	TRBJ2-3	.
CASSSQTTYNEQFF	TGTGCCAGTAGTTCACAGACAACATACAATGAGCAGTTCTTC	.	TRBV19	TRBJ2-1	.
CASTGTHNEQFF	TGTGCCAGCACCGGGACACACAATGAGCAGTTCTTC	.	TRBV2	TRBJ2-1	.
CATWDRGSYGYTF	TGTGCCACCTGGGACAGGGGAAGCTATGGCTACACCTTC	.	TRBV19	TRBJ1-2	TRBD1
CASGLGQGGAFF	TGTGCTAGTGGTTTGGGACAGGGGGGAGCTTTCTTT	few	TRBV12-5	TRBJ1-1	TRBD1
CASSRGRSLNSPLHF	TGTGCCAGCAGCCGCGGACGGTCGCTGAATTCACCCCTCCACTTT	medium-sized	TRBV11-3	TRBJ1-6	.
CASSGRGGIYGYTF	TGTGCCAGCAGCGGAAGGGGGGGAATCTATGGCTACACCTTC	.	TRBV9	TRBJ1-2	.
CASSGGQPSLGYTF	TGTGCCAGCAGTGGGGGACAGCCTTCTCTCGGCTACACCTTC	medium-sized	TRBV9	TRBJ1-2	TRBD1
CASRESWGRLNTGELFF	TGTGCCAGTAGGGAATCGTGGGGCAGGCTAAACACCGGGGAGCTGTTTTTT	.	TRBV19	TRBJ2-2	.
CASSHGGTPYEQYF	TGCGCCAGCAGCCATGGGGGGACTCCCTACGAGCAGTACTTC	.	TRBV5-1	TRBJ2-7	.
CASSPIGANTGELFF	TGTGCCAGCTCACCAATAGGGGCTAACACCGGGGAGCTGTTTTTT	.	TRBV18	TRBJ2-2	.
CASSYAQDRGMHTEAFF	TGTGCCAGCAGTTACGCCCAGGACAGGGGGATGCACACTGAAGCTTTCTTT	medium-sized	TRBV6-8	TRBJ1-1	TRBD1
CASTDPWREPGNTIYF	TGCGCCAGCACGGACCCTTGGAGGGAACCTGGAAACACCATATATTTT	large	TRBV5-1	TRBJ1-3	.
CASSGTSGANVLTF	TGTGCCAGCAGCGGCACCTCTGGGGCCAACGTCCTGACTTTC	medium-sized	TRBV9	TRBJ2-6	.
CASSYYGSSTDTQYF	TGTGCCAGCAGTTACTATGGGTCTAGCACAGATACGCAGTATTTT	medium-sized	TRBV6-8	TRBJ2-3	.
CATAPSGGYTGELFF	TGTGCCACCGCCCCCTCGGGGGGTTATACCGGGGAGCTGTTTTTT	few	TRBV19	TRBJ2-2	TRBD2
CASSSVEGLSYEQYF	TGTGCCAGTAGTTCGGTGGAAGGACTCTCCTACGAGCAGTACTTC	few	TRBV19	TRBJ2-7	.
CASSRGTGESYGYTF	TGCGCCAGCAGCCGCGGGACAGGGGAGTCCTATGGCTACACCTTC	few	TRBV1	TRBJ1-2	.
CASSLGFGSGTQYF	TGTGCCAGCAGCTTGGGATTCGGGAGTGGGACCCAGTACTTC	few	TRBV11-3	TRBJ2-5	.
CASSPTDRAYSNQPQHF	TGTGCCAGCAGCCCGACCGACAGGGCCTATAGCAATCAGCCCCAGCATTTT	.	TRBV6-8	TRBJ1-5	TRBD1